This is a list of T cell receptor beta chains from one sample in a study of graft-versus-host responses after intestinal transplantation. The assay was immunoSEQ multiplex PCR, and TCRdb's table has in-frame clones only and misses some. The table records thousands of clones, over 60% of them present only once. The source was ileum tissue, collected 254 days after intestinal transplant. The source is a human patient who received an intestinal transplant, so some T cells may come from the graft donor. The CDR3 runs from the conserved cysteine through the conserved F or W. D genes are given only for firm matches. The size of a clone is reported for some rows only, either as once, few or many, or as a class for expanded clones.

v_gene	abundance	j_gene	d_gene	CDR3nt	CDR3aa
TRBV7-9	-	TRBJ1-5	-	TGTGCCAGCAGCTTAGCAGGGGATTCCAATCAGCCCCAGCATTTT	CASSLAGDSNQPQHF
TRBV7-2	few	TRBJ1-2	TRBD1	TGTGCCAGCAGAACGACAGGGTGGCAGGATGGCTACACCTTC	CASRTTGWQDGYTF
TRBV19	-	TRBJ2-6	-	TGTGCCAGTAGTATAGAAGGCGGATCTGGGGCCAACGTCCTGACTTTC	CASSIEGGSGANVLTF
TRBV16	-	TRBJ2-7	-	TGTGCCAGCAGCCAAGAGGTCGGCCCCTACGAGCAGTACTTC	CASSQEVGPYEQYF
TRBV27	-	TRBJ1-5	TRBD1	TGTGCCAGCAGTTTGGGACAGGGAAATCAGCCCCAGCATTTT	CASSLGQGNQPQHF
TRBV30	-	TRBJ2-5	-	TGTGCCTCCGCGAGGTCAGTCCAAGAGACCCAGTACTTC	CASARSVQETQYF
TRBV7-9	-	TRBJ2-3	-	TGTGCCAGCAGCTGGACTAGCACAGATACGCAGTATTTT	CASSWTSTDTQYF
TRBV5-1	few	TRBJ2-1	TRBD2	TGCGCCAGCAGCTTGGGTAGCGGGAGGGCCTACAATGAGCAGTTCTTC	CASSLGSGRAYNEQFF
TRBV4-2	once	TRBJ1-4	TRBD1	TGTGCCAGCAGCACAGGGGGCGCGGATGAAAAACTGTTTTTT	CASSTGGADEKLFF
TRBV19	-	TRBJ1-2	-	TGTGCCAGTAGTTATTCAGGGCCTAACTATGGCTACACCTTC	CASSYSGPNYGYTF